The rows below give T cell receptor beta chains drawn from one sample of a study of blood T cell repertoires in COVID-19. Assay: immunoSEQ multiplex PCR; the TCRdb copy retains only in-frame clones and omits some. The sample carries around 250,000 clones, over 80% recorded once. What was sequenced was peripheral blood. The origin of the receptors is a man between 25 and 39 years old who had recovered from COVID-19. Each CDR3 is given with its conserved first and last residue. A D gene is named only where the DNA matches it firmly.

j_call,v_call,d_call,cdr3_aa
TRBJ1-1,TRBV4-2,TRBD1,CASRRGGAAFF
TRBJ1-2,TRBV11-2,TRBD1,CASRSTGVHGYTF
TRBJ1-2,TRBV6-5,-,CASSQGPGYHGYTF
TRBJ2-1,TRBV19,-,CASGPGGYNEQFF
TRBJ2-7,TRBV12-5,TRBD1,CASGQEWTGIYEQYF
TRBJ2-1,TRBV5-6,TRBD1,CASSLLGDRGYNEQFF
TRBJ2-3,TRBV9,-,CASSLSNGDTQYF
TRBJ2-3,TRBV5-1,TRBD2,CASSLGLAGGGSDTQYF
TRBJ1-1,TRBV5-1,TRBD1,CASSLEGQGGLAFF
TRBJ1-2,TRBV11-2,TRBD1,CASSLQGGYGYTF
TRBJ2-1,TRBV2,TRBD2,CASSELAGGIDEQFF